This TCR beta chain was sequenced in a study of blood T cell repertoires in COVID-19. On the study more broadly: The origin of the acute and convalescent COVID-19 samples was the United States, Italy and Spain.

Authors' methods: Estimates of nucleated cell counts were drawn from the amplification of reference gene primers. Assay used: immunoSEQ multiplex PCR; TCRdb lists only in-frame clones, some missing. D and trimming come from the DNA, and the V and J calls and clone size come from that table. The sample has 95,000 to 110,000 clones, roughly 88% seen once. V was pared by 0 bases and J by 1 base, with 3 bases of the junction left unmatched. The CDR3 is made up of 15 amino acids. Germline values: CDR1 SGHRS, CDR2 YFSETQ. The material sequenced was peripheral blood. This TCR came from a man aged 45-60 years with active or convalescent COVID-19. The rearrangement links TRBV5-1 to TRBJ1-2, with 7 positions matching TRBD1. CDR3 DNA: TGCGCCAGCAGCTTGGGACAGGGACTTAACTATGGCTACACCTTC. Translated, it gives CASSLGQGLNYGYTF.